Each of the 28 T cell receptor beta chains below was sequenced from the same sample in a study of cytomegalovirus exposure and HLA in healthy donors. In the PCR, 60 Vbeta and 13 Jbeta primers were used. Sequencing was performed with immunoSEQ multiplex PCR; in TCRdb, only in-frame clones are kept and a portion is missing. The sample includes about 110,000 clones, about 59% of them seen just once. The sequenced material came from PBMCs. These receptors were collected from a man in his thirties or forties in good health and CMV-seropositive.

V gene TRBV7-2 combines with J gene TRBJ1-5; TRBD1 is a possible D gene (6 bases). Trimming removed 5 bases at V and 9 bases at J, with 17 bases between. Germline CDR1 and CDR2: SGHTA and FQGNSA. The CDR3 length is 14 residues. CDR3 sequence reads: CASSPRDKFLPQHF. CDR3 DNA sequence: TGTGCCAGCAGCCCCCGGGACAAATTTTTGCCCCAGCATTTT.

This clone was seen more than once but under ten times. The gene calls are TRBV7-9 and TRBJ1-1; D perhaps matches TRBD1 (6 bases). This CDR3 spans 13 amino acids. CDR1 and CDR2 from the germline V gene are SEHNR and FQNEAQ (reference sequence). V lost 4 bases to trimming and J lost 5 bases, with 11 bases between them. The CDR3: CASSSYRVTEAFF. The DNA for the CDR3 is TGTGCCAGCAGCTCATACAGGGTGACTGAAGCTTTCTTT. Full variable domain (rest looked up from reference TRBV7-9 and TRBJ1-1): DTGVSQNPRHKITKRGQNVTFRCDPISEHNRLYWYRQTLGQGPEFLTYFQNEAQLEKSRLLSDRFSAERPKGSFSTLEIQRTEQGDSAMYLCASSSYRVTEAFFGQGTRLTVV.

This clone was counted once. The rearrangement uses TRBV2 and TRBJ1-2; maybe TRBD1 (5 bases). Germline values: CDR1 SNHLY, CDR2 FYNNEI. V was pared by 6 bases and J by 5 bases, with 13 bases between. This CDR3 has 13 amino acids. The CDR3 spells CASRPGGGYGYTF. As DNA, the CDR3 is TGTGCCAGCAGGCCCGGGGGAGGGTATGGCTACACCTTC.

The chain employs TRBV4-1 and TRBJ1-1; no firm D call. V was cut by 1 base and J by 4 bases, with 7 bases left in between. The CDR3 has 13 amino acids. The germline CDR1 and CDR2 sequences are MGHRA and YSYEKL. Here the CDR3 reads CASSQVYLTEAFF. The DNA for the CDR3 is TGCGCCAGCAGCCAAGTTTATCTCACTGAAGCTTTCTTT.

The chain links TRBV7-8 to TRBJ2-3, with 10 bases identical to TRBD2. V lost 0 bases, J lost 4 bases, and 4 bases stayed unmatched. The CDR3 spans 16 residues. Germline V gene sequence: CDR1 SGHVS, CDR2 FQNEAQ. The CDR3 is CASSLARGTSADTQYF. In DNA form, the CDR3 reads TGTGCCAGCAGCTTAGCGCGGGGGACTAGCGCAGATACGCAGTATTTT.

This clone showed up just a few times. The junction differs from germline at one of its ends, possibly a read error. V gene TRBV7-7 combines with J gene TRBJ2-1; D uncertain. The CDR3 spans 13 residues. The germline V gene encodes CDR1 SSHAT and CDR2 FNYEAQ (reference sequence). The CDR3 DNA is TGTGCTAGCAGCTCTGACACCTACAATGAGCAGTTCTTC. Translating it yields CASSSDTYNEQFF.

J is TRBJ2-5 and V is TRBV12-5; 7 bases fit TRBD1. The end of the DNA fits TRBJ2-7 better, so the J call may be wrong. The CDR3 is made up of 14 amino acids. CDR1 and CDR2 (germline): LGHNT, FRNRAP. CDR3 sequence: CASGTTGLSYEQYF. Here the CDR3 DNA reads TGTGCTAGTGGTACGACAGGGTTGTCCTACGAGCAGTACTTC.

This clone was recorded a few times. The chain employs TRBV5-1 and TRBJ2-2; 7 bases map to TRBD1. V lost 0 bases, J lost 4 bases, and 3 bases stayed unmatched. Germline CDR1 is SGHRS and CDR2 is YFSETQ. CDR3 length equals 15 residues. The CDR3 here is CASSLGDRVTGELFF. As DNA, the CDR3 is TGCGCCAGCAGCTTGGGTGACAGGGTCACCGGGGAGCTGTTTTTT. The variable domain in full, completed from reference TRBV5-1 and TRBJ2-2, reads KAGVTQTPRYLIKTRGQQVTLSCSPISGHRSVSWYQQTPGQGLQFLFEYFSETQRNKGNFPGRFSGRQFSNSRSEMNVSTLELGDSALYLCASSLGDRVTGELFFGEGSRLTVL.

The chain carries TRBV27 and TRBJ1-5; possibly TRBD1 for D (6 bases). The germline V gene encodes CDR1 MNHEY and CDR2 SMNVEV (reference sequence). V lost 0 bases, J lost 3 bases, and 12 bases lay in between. The CDR3 covers 16 residues. DNA for the CDR3: TGTGCCAGCAGTTTATCGAGCAGGGGAATCAATCAGCCCCAGCATTTT. It yields the protein CASSLSSRGINQPQHF.

This clone was seen only once. V usage is TRBV6-5 and J usage is TRBJ2-1, with TRBD2 matching over 8 bases. The CDR3 sequence is 14 residues long. With 4 bases clipped from V and 2 bases from J, the junction kept 1 base outside the gene matches. CDR1 and CDR2 from the germline V gene are MNHEY and SVGAGI. The CDR3: CASSFSGAYNEQFF. The CDR3 DNA sequence: TGTGCCAGCAGTTTTAGCGGGGCCTACAATGAGCAGTTCTTC.

Concerning this clone itself: One end of the junction does not line up with germline, which may come from a read error. The chain links TRBV7-7 to TRBJ2-7; TRBD2 agrees at 7 bases. Per germline, CDR1 SSHAT and CDR2 FNYEAQ (reference sequence). The CDR3 has 13 residues. CDR3 bases: TGTGCTAGCAGCTTACAACTAGCGAGTGAGCAGTACTTC. This sequence encodes CASSLQLASEQYF.

CDR3 nucleotide sequence: TGCGCCGGTCATAGCGGGGGGGCCGGCGATACGCAGTATTTT. Amino acids: CAGHSGGAGDTQYF. This chain connects TRBV5-1 to TRBJ2-3, with TRBD2 identical over 11 bases. The CDR3 consists of 14 residues. The germline gives CDR1 SGHRS, CDR2 YFSETQ. The V gene end was trimmed by 10 bases and the J gene end by 6 bases; junction bases not matched to a gene: 10.

There are a few counts of this clone. The gene calls are TRBV21-1 and TRBJ1-2; TRBD1, the D gene given by the table, was not confirmed from the DNA. TRBV21-1 corresponds to a pseudogene. CDR3 length: 13 amino acids. As DNA, the CDR3 is TGTGCCAGCATCACGCGGGACAGGGTTGGCTACACCTTC. This codes for CASITRDRVGYTF.

This chain links TRBV19 with TRBJ1-1, with 7 nucleotides matching TRBD1. Germline assignment: CDR1 LNHDA and CDR2 SQIVND (reference sequence). The ends lost 5 bases at V and 1 base at J; junction bases unmatched: 4. CDR3 length: 14 amino acids. CDR3 sequence (DNA): TGTGCCAGTAGTTGGTCAGGGGGGAACACTGAAGCTTTCTTT. This translates into CASSWSGGNTEAFF.

V is TRBV7-2 and J is TRBJ2-7; 10 bases are a match to TRBD1. V gave up 0 bases and J gave up 0 bases; unmatched junction bases: 2. This CDR3 spans 16 amino acids. Germline CDR1 SGHTA, CDR2 FQGNSA. The CDR3 coding sequence is TGTGCCAGCAGCTTAGCGGGACAGGGGATCTCCTACGAGCAGTACTTC. Protein: CASSLAGQGISYEQYF.

The V and J genes are TRBV6-5 and TRBJ2-3; 8 bases match TRBD2. The CDR3 has 15 residues. V shed 5 bases, J shed 0 bases, and the junction held 4 bases outside the gene matches. Germline CDR1 is MNHEY and CDR2 is SVGAGI. The DNA of the CDR3 is TGTGCCAGCAGTCTTAGCGGGGCAAGCACAGATACGCAGTATTTT. Translation gives CASSLSGASTDTQYF.

This clone was picked up a small number of times. The V gene is TRBV5-6, the J gene TRBJ2-3, with D tentatively TRBD1 (5 bases). Germline lookup yields CDR1 SGHDT and CDR2 YYEEEE. This CDR3 has 16 residues. V gave up 5 bases and J gave up 0 bases, with 16 bases separating them. The CDR3 loop reads CASRFGATISTDTQYF. The CDR3 bases are TGTGCCAGCAGGTTTGGGGCGACGATTAGCACAGATACGCAGTATTTT.

This clone was counted once. The genes are TRBV2 and TRBJ2-5, with 15 bases lining up with TRBD2. V was clipped by 5 bases and J by 5 bases; unmatched bases: 6. Germline V gives CDR1 SNHLY, CDR2 FYNNEI. The CDR3 covers 16 residues. The CDR3 coding sequence is TGTGCCAGCAGTTTAGGACTAGCGGGGGGGCACGAGACCCAGTACTTC. Protein sequence: CASSLGLAGGHETQYF.

The chain carries TRBV5-1 and TRBJ2-1; no firm D call. V gave up 0 bases and J gave up 0 bases, with 10 bases separating them. Per germline, CDR1 SGHRS and CDR2 YFSETQ. CDR3 length: 16 amino acids. The DNA of the CDR3 is TGCGCCAGCAGCTTGGCTCCGGTGAGCTCCTACAATGAGCAGTTCTTC. Protein product: CASSLAPVSSYNEQFF.

The chain is built from TRBV7-9 and TRBJ2-2; D is possibly TRBD1 (6 bases). Germline V lookup: CDR1 SEHNR, CDR2 FQNEAQ (reference sequence). The ends were cut back, 5 bases at V and 7 bases at J, with 23 bases in the middle. There are 17 residues in the CDR3. CDR3 in DNA: TGTGCCAGCAGCATCCCTGAGAGCAGGGGTCCTGACGGGGAGCTGTTTTTT. This encodes CASSIPESRGPDGELFF.

There are a few counts of this clone. This chain joins TRBV5-4 and TRBJ2-7; possibly TRBD1 for D (5 bases). The CDR3 covers 15 residues. The germline gives CDR1 SGHNT, CDR2 YYREEE (reference sequence). Trimming shortened V by 0 bases and J by 1 base, and 11 bases separated the two germline ends. The CDR3 DNA is TGTGCCAGCAGCTTGGATCAGGGAACTTCCTACGAGCAGTACTTC. Translation: CASSLDQGTSYEQYF.

The chain employs TRBV9 and TRBJ2-3, with TRBD1 matching over 7 bases. J was trimmed by 4 bases and V by 0 bases; bases with no gene match: 5. The CDR3 covers 15 residues. Germline CDR1 is SGDLS and CDR2 is YYNGEE. In nucleotides, the CDR3 is TGTGCCAGCAGCGTAGGAGGGGGCGCCGCAGATACGCAGTATTTT. It yields the protein CASSVGGGAADTQYF.

The chain uses TRBV7-9 and TRBJ1-1; D is unclear. V was clipped by 1 base and J by 11 bases, with 11 bases between them. The length of the CDR3 is 12 residues. The germline V gene has CDR1 SEHNR and CDR2 FQNEAQ (reference sequence). CDR3: CASSLGARGAFF. The DNA for the CDR3 is TGTGCCAGCAGCTTAGGGGCTCGTGGGGCTTTCTTT.

This clone was detected a few times. The chain employs TRBV5-4 and TRBJ1-1; possibly TRBD1 for D (6 bases). With 10 bases removed from V and 0 bases from J, the gap between germline ends came to 13 bases. The CDR3 contains 13 residues. Germline CDR1 SGHNT, CDR2 YYREEE (reference sequence). The CDR3 region is CASRTALNTEAFF. The CDR3 nucleotides read TGTGCCTCCCGGACAGCATTGAACACTGAAGCTTTCTTT.

This clone was detected only once. The chain employs TRBV7-9 and TRBJ2-7, with D perhaps TRBD2 (6 bases). This CDR3 has 16 residues. Deletions cut 6 bases from V and 0 bases from J, with 18 bases between. The germline V gene encodes CDR1 SEHNR and CDR2 FQNEAQ (reference sequence). CDR3 region: CASSSGGAVGSYEQYF. The DNA of the CDR3 is TGTGCCAGCAGTTCCGGAGGGGCTGTCGGCTCCTACGAGCAGTACTTC. Looking up the rest from reference TRBV7-9 and TRBJ2-7 gives the full variable domain: DTGVSQNPRHKITKRGQNVTFRCDPISEHNRLYWYRQTLGQGPEFLTYFQNEAQLEKSRLLSDRFSAERPKGSFSTLEIQRTEQGDSAMYLCASSSGGAVGSYEQYFGPGTRLTVT.

This clone has only a few counts. The genes are TRBV5-8 and TRBJ2-1, with TRBD1 matching over 10 bases. Germline V CDR1 and CDR2: SGHTS, YDEGEE. Losses at the gene ends were 1 base for V and 6 bases for J; bases not matched to a gene: 7. The CDR3 totals 16 residues. The CDR3 spells CASSLIKGQGGNEQFF. The CDR3 DNA is TGTGCCAGCAGCTTGATTAAAGGACAGGGGGGCAATGAGCAGTTCTTC.

The chain uses TRBV29-1 and TRBJ1-2; possible D gene TRBD1, 5 bases. Germline CDR1 SQVTM, CDR2 ANQGSEA. CDR3 length equals 15 residues. Trimming removed 3 bases from V and 2 bases from J, with 16 bases in between. The CDR3 DNA is TGCAGCGTTGAGGGGCAGGATATCCCCAACTATGGCTACACCTTC. This translates into CSVEGQDIPNYGYTF.

The V and J genes are TRBV5-1 and TRBJ2-3, with D tentatively TRBD1 (6 bases). Per germline, CDR1 SGHRS and CDR2 YFSETQ. This CDR3 comprises 14 residues. The V end lost 0 bases, the J end lost 5 bases, and 10 bases lay between the germline ends. The CDR3 sequence is CASSLGQAKDTQYF. DNA of the CDR3: TGCGCCAGCAGCTTGGGACAGGCAAAAGATACGCAGTATTTT.